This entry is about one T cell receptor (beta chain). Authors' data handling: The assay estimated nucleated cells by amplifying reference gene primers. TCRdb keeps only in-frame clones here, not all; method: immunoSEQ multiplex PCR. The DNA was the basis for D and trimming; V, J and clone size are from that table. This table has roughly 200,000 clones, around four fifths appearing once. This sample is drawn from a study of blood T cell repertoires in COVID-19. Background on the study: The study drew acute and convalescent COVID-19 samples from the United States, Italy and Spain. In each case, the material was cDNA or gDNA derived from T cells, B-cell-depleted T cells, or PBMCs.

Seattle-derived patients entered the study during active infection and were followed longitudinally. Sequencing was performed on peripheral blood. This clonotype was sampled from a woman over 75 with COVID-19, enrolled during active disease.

The CDR3 DNA sequence: TGTGCCATCAACCCGGACAGGGATAATTCACCCCTCCACTTT. Its protein is CAINPDRDNSPLHF. The chain carries TRBV10-3 and TRBJ1-6; 8 nucleotides agree with TRBD1. The CDR3 has 14 residues. V gave up 7 bases and J gave up 5 bases; unmatched junction bases: 4. Per the germline V gene, CDR1 is ENHRY and CDR2 is SYGVKD.